A single TCR beta chain is shown here with its context. Assay used: immunoSEQ multiplex PCR; TCRdb lists only in-frame clones, some missing. The table records around 67,000 clones, 75% to 90% of them present only once. The record originates from a study of technical replicates of blood from several donors. In germline, CDR1 is SGHRS, CDR2 YFSETQ. The CDR3 length is 14 residues. V lost 7 bases to trimming and J lost 2 bases; unmatched junction nucleotides: 8. The V and J genes are TRBV5-1 and TRBJ1-2, with 7 bases matching TRBD1. The sequenced sample consisted of PBMCs. This receptor was taken from a human donor in good health. Some clones in this sample may be carry-over from other donors' samples. The CDR3: CASGPTGDNYGYTF. The CDR3, as DNA: TGCGCCAGCGGTCCTACAGGGGACAACTATGGCTACACCTTC.